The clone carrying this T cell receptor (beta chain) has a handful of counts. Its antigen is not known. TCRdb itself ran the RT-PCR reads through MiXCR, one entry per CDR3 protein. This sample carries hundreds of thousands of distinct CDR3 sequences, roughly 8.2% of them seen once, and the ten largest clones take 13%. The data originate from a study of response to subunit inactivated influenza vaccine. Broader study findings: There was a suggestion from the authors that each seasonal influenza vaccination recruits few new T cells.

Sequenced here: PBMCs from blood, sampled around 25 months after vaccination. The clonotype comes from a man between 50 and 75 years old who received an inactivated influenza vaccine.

CDR3 amino acids: CASSPRQVVRYTQYF. DNA of the CDR3: TGTGCCAGCAGCCCTCGGCAGGTCGTCAGATATACGCAGTATTTT. The chain is built from TRBV7-2 and TRBJ2-3; D unresolved. The V gene lost 5 bases and the J gene lost 7 bases, with 19 bases spanning the gap. The CDR3 sequence is 15 residues long. The germline CDR1 and CDR2 sequences are SGHTA and FQGNSA.